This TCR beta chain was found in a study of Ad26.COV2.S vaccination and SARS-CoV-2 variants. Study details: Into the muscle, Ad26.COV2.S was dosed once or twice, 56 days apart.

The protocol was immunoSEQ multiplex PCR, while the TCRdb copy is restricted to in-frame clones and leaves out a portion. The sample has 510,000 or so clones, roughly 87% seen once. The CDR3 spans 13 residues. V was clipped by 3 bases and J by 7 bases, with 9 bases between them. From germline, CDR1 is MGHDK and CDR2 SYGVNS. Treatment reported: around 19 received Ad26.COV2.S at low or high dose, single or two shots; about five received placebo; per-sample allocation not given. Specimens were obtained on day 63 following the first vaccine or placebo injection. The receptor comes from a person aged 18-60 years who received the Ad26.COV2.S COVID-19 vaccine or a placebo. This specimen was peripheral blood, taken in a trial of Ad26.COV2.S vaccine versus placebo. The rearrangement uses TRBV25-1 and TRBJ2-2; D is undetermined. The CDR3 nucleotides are TGTGCCAGCAGTGAGTTGGTGCGCGGGGAGCTGTTTTTT. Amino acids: CASSELVRGELFF.